These 6 T cell receptor beta chains were all obtained from the same sample, sequenced in a study of regulatory T cells in long-lasting Graves disease. Noted time point: newly diagnosed GD, antithyroid drugs for less than 3 months. Generation of the TCR library employed RNA extracted from PBMCs. Investigators prepared the TCR beta libraries by applying iRepertoire HTBI primers and Arm-PCR of CDR3 regions. TCRdb used MiXCR to reprocess the multiplex PCR reads, holding one entry per CDR3 protein. Among over 500,000 distinct CDR3 sequences listed, approximately 16% were seen once. The same data also went into a second study, on T cells in Graves' hyperthyroidism and ophthalmopathy.

The sequencing here drew on peripheral blood mononuclear cells (PBMCs), taken at new diagnosis, from a patient treated with antithyroid drugs. The receptors here all came from a man aged 18 to 29 with Graves disease.

The V call is TRBV29-1, the J call TRBJ2-7; D may be TRBD1 or TRBD2 (6 bases each). The CDR3 runs 15 residues. Trimming took off 6 bases at V and 3 bases at J, with 21 bases between the two ends. CDR1 SQVTM and CDR2 ANQGSEA come from the germline V gene. CDR3 nucleotides: TGCAGCGTGGAACTCCGGGGGCGGAGGGACTACGAGCAGTACTTC. It is translated as CSVELRGRRDYEQYF.

In this sample, this clonotype turned up many times. The V gene is TRBV28, the J gene TRBJ2-2; D perhaps matches TRBD2 (5 bases). V was clipped by 3 bases and J by 6 bases, with 14 bases between them. The CDR3 is 15 amino acids. The germline V gene encodes CDR1 MDHEN and CDR2 SYDVKM. This CDR3 is CASSFLAEVAGELFF. As DNA, the CDR3 is TGTGCCAGCAGTTTTCTAGCCGAGGTTGCCGGGGAGCTGTTTTTT.

The V call is TRBV10-3, the J call TRBJ1-1; 8 bases align to TRBD1. Germline V gene data show CDR1 as ENHRY and CDR2 as SYGVKD. The CDR3 loop spans 13 amino acids. J gave up 1 base and V 9 bases, and 4 bases lay outside the gene matches. CDR3 loop: CAMAGTGNTEAFF. The CDR3 DNA sequence: TGTGCCATGGCCGGGACAGGGAACACTGAAGCTTTCTTT.

As to this clonotype: A much larger clone sits a single nucleotide away, making a read error possible. The chain links TRBV5-5 to TRBJ1-1; D is unclear. This CDR3 region has 15 residues. Germline-derived CDR1 and CDR2 are SGHKS and YYEKEE (reference sequence). The CDR3: CASSLLAPQNTGAFF. CDR3 DNA sequence: TGTGCCAGCAGCTTGCTTGCGCCCCAGAACACTGGAGCTTTCTTT.

This clonotype was detected a few times. This chain links TRBV9 with TRBJ2-7; 7 bases align to TRBD1. Germline V gene data show CDR1 as SGDLS and CDR2 as YYNGEE. With 3 bases clipped from V and 9 bases from J, the junction kept 15 bases outside the gene matches. This CDR3 has 15 residues. CDR3 sequence: CASSDSPGTEIMQYF. DNA for the CDR3: TGTGCCAGCAGCGATTCCCCTGGGACAGAGATCATGCAGTACTTC. Variable domain in full (rest from reference TRBV9 and TRBJ2-7): DSGVTQTPKHLITATGQRVTLRCSPRSGDLSVYWYQQSLDQGLQFLIQYYNGEERAKGNILERFSAQQFPDLHSELNLSSLELGDSALYFCASSDSPGTEIMQYFGPGTRLTVT.

The chain uses TRBV20-1 and TRBJ2-1; D not certain. The V gene's germline CDR1 is DFQATT and CDR2 SNEGSKA (reference sequence). The CDR3 spans 16 residues. The V gene lost 1 base and the J gene lost 0 bases, with 13 bases spanning the gap. The DNA of the CDR3 is TGCAGTGCTAGAGTGGCTCTCGGTCGCTCCTACAATGAGCAGTTCTTC. It translates to CSARVALGRSYNEQFF.